The rows below give T cell receptor beta chains drawn from one sample of a study of T cell repertoires in cytomegalovirus infection. These receptors' antigens are unknown. One entry per CDR3 protein, called by TCRdb with MiXCR from the reads. This table has 7,700 or so distinct CDR3 sequences, about half appearing once. The sequencing sample was made of PBMCs, sequenced either directly or after in vitro stimulation (not recorded which). The receptor set was obtained from a human donor in good health (CMV status not recorded). Some clones in this sample may be carry-over from other donors' samples. The CDR3 runs from the conserved cysteine through the conserved F or W. Fields, in order: V gene, clone size, J gene, D gene, CDR3 protein, CDR3 DNA. D genes are given only for firm matches. Clone size is stated in some rows and not others, as once, few, many or a class when expanded.

TRBV18	-	TRBJ2-5	TRBD1	CASSPTGVKETQYF	TGTGCCAGCTCACCGACAGGGGTGAAAGAGACCCAGTACTTC
TRBV6-5	-	TRBJ1-5	-	CAPQPPHKPQHF	TGTGCCCCTCAACCCCCCCATAAGCCCCAGCATTTT
TRBV12-3/TRBV12-4	-	TRBJ1-6	TRBD1	CASSGTGRSPLHF	TGTGCCAGCAGCGGGACAGGGCGGTCACCCCTCCACTTT
TRBV27	medium-sized	TRBJ1-2	TRBD1	CASSPGQGAGGYTF	TGTGCCAGCAGTCCGGGACAGGGGGCCGGTGGCTACACCTTC
TRBV20-1	-	TRBJ1-5	TRBD1	CSARVGGGVEPQHF	TGCAGTGCTAGAGTAGGGGGCGGAGTGGAGCCCCAGCATTTT
TRBV12-3/TRBV12-4	few	TRBJ1-1	-	CASSLSGSKQGTEAFF	TGTGCCAGCAGCCTCAGTGGGTCCAAACAGGGCACTGAAGCTTTCTTT
TRBV12-3/TRBV12-4	many	TRBJ1-2	-	CASSPGIRDYGYTF	TGTGCCAGCAGTCCGGGAATTCGGGACTATGGCTACACCTTC
TRBV6-1	-	TRBJ2-1	TRBD1	CASSRPFWDSAYNEQFF	TGTGCCAGCAGTCGCCCCTTCTGGGACAGCGCTTACAATGAGCAGTTCTTC
TRBV7-6	many	TRBJ2-7	TRBD1	CASSRGQGTSYEQYF	TGTGCCAGCAGCCGCGGACAGGGAACCTCCTACGAGCAGTACTTC
TRBV14	medium-sized	TRBJ2-1	-	CASSQEWGDNEQFF	TGTGCCAGCAGCCAAGAGTGGGGGGACAATGAGCAGTTCTTC
TRBV12-3/TRBV12-4	few	TRBJ2-1	-	CASSSLSLLWGERSYQEQFF	TGTGCCAGCAGCTCCCTAAGCCTCCTTTGGGGAGAAAGGTCCTACCAGGAGCAGTTCTTC
TRBV11-2	many	TRBJ2-3	TRBD2	CASSQIGGDTDTQYF	TGTGCCAGCAGCCAGATTGGGGGGGACACAGATACGCAGTATTTT
TRBV7-3	-	TRBJ2-5	TRBD2	CASSPTSGRWETQYF	TGTGCCAGCAGCCCTACTAGCGGGAGGTGGGAGACCCAGTACTTC
TRBV9	-	TRBJ2-5	-	CASSFMGGLQETQYF	TGTGCCAGCAGCTTCATGGGGGGCCTCCAAGAGACCCAGTACTTC
TRBV12-3/TRBV12-4	many	TRBJ1-2	-	CASSLGGGRRGYTF	TGTGCCAGCAGTTTAGGAGGGGGGCGAAGGGGCTACACCTTC
TRBV27	-	TRBJ1-2	-	CAIRLSVANYGDTF	TGTGCCATCAGGTTGTCTGTCGCAAACTATGGCGACACCTTC
TRBV7-2	-	TRBJ2-5	TRBD2	CASSLNPGTGGQYF	TGTGCCAGCAGCTTAAACCCCGGTACGGGAGGGCAGTACTTC
TRBV11-2	few	TRBJ2-1	TRBD1	CASSSTTGGKTFYNEQFF	TGTGCCAGCAGCTCAACGACAGGGGGCAAGACCTTCTACAATGAGCAGTTCTTC
TRBV10-3	-	TRBJ1-5	-	CAISESEQVGDETRNQPQHF	TGTGCCATCAGTGAGTCGGAACAGGTTGGTGACGAGACTCGCAATCAGCCCCAGCATTTT
TRBV7-2	-	TRBJ2-3	-	CAIILTDNIDTQYF	TGTGCCATCATCTTAACGGACAATATAGATACGCAGTATTTT
TRBV11-2	many	TRBJ2-5	-	CASTDRPGAQTQYF	TGTGCCAGCACCGACCGCCCGGGGGCGCAGACCCAGTACTTC
TRBV7-2	-	TRBJ2-7	TRBD2	CASSLAGLAAFEPYGVRKEPYF	TGTGCCAGCAGCTTAGCGGGACTAGCGGCATTTGAACCCTACGGCGTCCGCAAGGAGCCGTACTTC
TRBV19	-	TRBJ1-5	-	CASSSIYTGTCEDNQPTHF	TGTGCCAGTAGTTCAATCTATACCGGGACATGTGAAGACAATCAGCCCACGCATTTT
TRBV19	-	TRBJ1-5	-	CASSWTANQPQHF	TGTGCCAGTAGCTGGACAGCTAATCAGCCCCAGCATTTT
TRBV5-4	-	TRBJ2-4	TRBD2	CASSLAGSGGANIQYF	TGTGCCAGCAGCTTGGCGGGGAGCGGGGGGGCAAACATTCAGTACTTC
TRBV20-1	few	TRBJ1-5	-	CSASLFLQPQHF	TGCAGTGCTAGCCTCTTCCTTCAGCCCCAGCATTTT
TRBV12-3/TRBV12-4	few	TRBJ1-1	-	CASRLRGTKQGTEAFF	TGTGCCAGCCGCCTCAGGGGTACCAAACAGGGCACTGAAGCTTTCTTT
TRBV7-6	few	TRBJ2-1	-	CASSPAAVEQFF	TGTGCCAGCAGCCCGGCAGCGGTCGAGCAGTTCTTC
TRBV11-2	-	TRBJ2-7	TRBD2	CASSFGGGGSYEQYF	TGTGCCAGCAGCTTTGGGGGGGGGGGGTCCTACGAGCAGTACTTC
TRBV6-1	-	TRBJ1-1	-	CASSDTRRNTEAFF	TGTGCCAGCAGTGACACCAGGAGGAACACTGAAGCTTTCTTT
TRBV7-2	-	TRBJ1-2	TRBD1	CASNLVGTGVLHGYPF	TGTGCCAGCAACTTAGTTGGGACAGGGGTTCTACATGGCTACCCCTTC
TRBV4-2	few	TRBJ2-7	-	CASSRGDEQYF	TGTGCCAGCAGCCGTGGGGACGAGCAGTACTTC
TRBV12-3/TRBV12-4	once	TRBJ1-1	-	CASRLRVSKHGTEEFF	TGTGCCAGCAGACTCAGGGTTTCCAAACACGGCACTGAAGAGTTCTTT
TRBV28	few	TRBJ2-3	-	CASSHPYGGATGTDTQYF	TGTGCCAGCAGCCACCCCTACGGGGGAGCCACGGGCACAGATACGCAGTATTTT
TRBV19	-	TRBJ1-1	TRBD1	CASSPRGDTESVF	TGTGCCAGTAGTCCCAGGGGGGACACTGAATCTGTCTTT
TRBV7-2	many	TRBJ1-2	-	CASSLGQYYGYTF	TGTGCCAGCAGCTTAGGGCAGTACTATGGCTACACCTTC
TRBV9	medium-sized	TRBJ1-2	-	CASSFTPDSYLLGPYGYTF	TGTGCCAGCAGTTTTACACCGGACAGCTACCTACTAGGGCCCTATGGCTACACCTTC
TRBV12-3/TRBV12-4	few	TRBJ2-1	-	CASSSLSLLWSERSYNEQFF	TGTGCCAGCAGCTCCCTAAGCCTCCTTTGGTCAGAAAGGTCCTACAATGAGCAGTTCTTC
TRBV12-3/TRBV12-4	-	TRBJ1-2	TRBD1	CASSEQGRANYGYTF	TGTGCCAGCAGTGAACAGGGGAGGGCTAACTATGGCTACACCTTC
TRBV3-1	-	TRBJ2-3	-	CASSQDFGRRRTDTQYF	TGTGCCAGCAGCCAAGATTTCGGCAGGCGACGCACAGATACGCAGTATTTT
TRBV5-6	-	TRBJ2-3	-	CASRYRVTSTDWQYF	TGTGCCAGCAGATATAGAGTAACTAGCACAGATTGGCAGTATTTT
TRBV12-5	many	TRBJ2-1	-	CASGLVSVIFSVPYNEQFF	TGTGCTAGTGGTTTGGTATCGGTAATATTTTCCGTCCCCTACAATGAGCAGTTCTTC
TRBV11-2	few	TRBJ1-2	-	CASSLDPGSNYGYTF	TGTGCCAGCAGCTTAGATCCAGGGTCGAACTATGGCTACACCTTC
TRBV7-2	-	TRBJ1-1	-	CARSLDSRCSNTEAFF	TGTGCCCGCAGCTTAGATTCTAGGTGCTCTAACACTGAAGCTTTCTTT
TRBV6-2/TRBV6-3	few	TRBJ2-3	TRBD2	CASSYGTSGNTDTQYF	TGTGCCAGCAGTTACGGGACTAGCGGTAACACAGATACGCAGTATTTT
TRBV5-1	-	TRBJ2-1	-	CASSSTLGEQLF	TGCGCCAGCAGCTCCACCCTCGGTGAGCAGTTATTC
TRBV7-9	many	TRBJ1-1	-	CASSLEWRPEAFF	TGTGCCAGCAGCTTAGAGTGGAGGCCTGAAGCTTTCTTT
TRBV14	-	TRBJ2-2	-	CASSQTAPVELFF	TGTGCCAGCAGCCAAACGGCGCCCGTGGAGCTGTTTTTT
TRBV11-2	-	TRBJ2-1	-	CASSSVLAPGRDSYNEQFF	TGTGCCAGCAGTTCTGTACTAGCCCCAGGTCGAGATTCCTACAATGAGCAGTTCTTC
TRBV4-1	-	TRBJ2-7	-	CASSEYWTGYEQYF	TGCGCCAGCAGCGAATATTGGACCGGATACGAGCAGTACTTC
TRBV27	-	TRBJ2-3	-	CASHVVPQYF	TGTGCCAGTCACGTAGTTCCGCAGTATTTT
TRBV12-3/TRBV12-4	-	TRBJ1-5	-	CASSKEGTIGPYNQPQHF	TGTGCCAGCAGTAAGGAGGGGACCATTGGTCCGTACAATCAGCCCCAGCATTTT
TRBV28	few	TRBJ1-6	TRBD1	CASSSDRVLHF	TGTGCCAGCAGTTCCGACAGGGTCCTCCACTTT